The rows below give T cell receptor beta chains drawn from one sample of a study of blood T cell repertoires in COVID-19. Only in-frame clones appear in the TCRdb table, and some are missing; sequencing was by immunoSEQ multiplex PCR. The sample lists roughly 60,000 clones, around 80% seen once, with roughly 10% in the top ten. The material sequenced was peripheral blood. These receptors were obtained from a man aged 30 to 45 with COVID-19, enrolled during active disease. Both conserved end residues are part of each CDR3. Fields, in order: D gene, J gene, clone size, V gene, CDR3 DNA, CDR3 protein. The D gene is left open where the match is weak. Not all rows give a size; the values are once, few, many and, for expanded clones, a class.

d_gene: .; j_gene: TRBJ1-2; abundance: .; v_gene: TRBV15; CDR3nt: TGTGCCACCAGCAGAGATCAACTGTATGGCTACACCTTC; CDR3aa: CATSRDQLYGYTF
d_gene: .; j_gene: TRBJ2-2; abundance: .; v_gene: TRBV4-2; CDR3nt: TGTGCCAGCAGCATCCGACACGCGAACACCGGGGAGCTGTTTTTT; CDR3aa: CASSIRHANTGELFF
d_gene: .; j_gene: TRBJ1-2; abundance: once; v_gene: TRBV28; CDR3nt: TGTGCCAGCAGTTTAGGACAGTCGGACTATGGCTACACCTTC; CDR3aa: CASSLGQSDYGYTF
d_gene: .; j_gene: TRBJ2-7; abundance: .; v_gene: TRBV24-1; CDR3nt: TGTGCCACCAGTGATTCGAGGACCTACGAGCAGTACTTC; CDR3aa: CATSDSRTYEQYF
d_gene: .; j_gene: TRBJ2-2; abundance: .; v_gene: TRBV9; CDR3nt: TGTGCCAGCAGCGCCAGTGCCGGGGAGCTGTTTTTT; CDR3aa: CASSASAGELFF
d_gene: .; j_gene: TRBJ1-1; abundance: many; v_gene: TRBV11-3; CDR3nt: TGTGCCAGCAGCTTATCGACGGGGAACACTGAAGCTTTCTTT; CDR3aa: CASSLSTGNTEAFF
d_gene: TRBD1; j_gene: TRBJ1-1; abundance: once; v_gene: TRBV3-1/TRBV3-2; CDR3nt: TGTGCCAGCAGCCAAGGTCAAGGGGGCGCCGCTTTCTTT; CDR3aa: CASSQGQGGAAFF
d_gene: .; j_gene: TRBJ1-1; abundance: .; v_gene: TRBV5-1; CDR3nt: TGCGCCAGCAGCTTGGCCTCCGGGGACACTGAAGCTTTCTTT; CDR3aa: CASSLASGDTEAFF
d_gene: .; j_gene: TRBJ2-5; abundance: .; v_gene: TRBV11-2; CDR3nt: TGTGCCAGCAGCTGGCCGGCGGGGGCCGGAGAGACCCAGTACTTC; CDR3aa: CASSWPAGAGETQYF
d_gene: TRBD1; j_gene: TRBJ1-5; abundance: few; v_gene: TRBV28; CDR3nt: TGTGCCAGCAGTTCAGTGAAGGATGACAGGGTGGGACTCAATCAGCCCCAGCATTTT; CDR3aa: CASSSVKDDRVGLNQPQHF
d_gene: .; j_gene: TRBJ1-2; abundance: once; v_gene: TRBV28; CDR3nt: TGTGCCAGCAGTTTCAGGGGAGCCTATGGCTACACCTTC; CDR3aa: CASSFRGAYGYTF
d_gene: TRBD1; j_gene: TRBJ2-7; abundance: .; v_gene: TRBV7-9; CDR3nt: TGTGCCAGCAGTCAAGGGACAGGGGGCTACGAGCAGTACTTC; CDR3aa: CASSQGTGGYEQYF
d_gene: .; j_gene: TRBJ2-1; abundance: .; v_gene: TRBV27; CDR3nt: TGTGCCAGCAGTCTCTTCGGGGATGAGCAGTTCTTC; CDR3aa: CASSLFGDEQFF
d_gene: .; j_gene: TRBJ1-1; abundance: .; v_gene: TRBV7-9; CDR3nt: TGTGCCAGCAGCTTAGGAGGACAGGAAGCTTTCTTT; CDR3aa: CASSLGGQEAFF
d_gene: TRBD1; j_gene: TRBJ1-2; abundance: .; v_gene: TRBV9; CDR3nt: TGTGCCAGCACCAATATACAGGGGGCGCGTGGCTACACCTTC; CDR3aa: CASTNIQGARGYTF
d_gene: .; j_gene: TRBJ2-2; abundance: .; v_gene: TRBV28; CDR3nt: TGTGCCAGCGCGGGTCCCGAGACGACCGGGGAGCTGTTTTTT; CDR3aa: CASAGPETTGELFF
d_gene: TRBD1; j_gene: TRBJ2-1; abundance: medium-sized; v_gene: TRBV3-1/TRBV3-2; CDR3nt: TGTGCCAGCAGCCAACAGGGGGAGTACAATGAGCAGTTCTTC; CDR3aa: CASSQQGEYNEQFF
d_gene: TRBD1; j_gene: TRBJ1-5; abundance: once; v_gene: TRBV6-5; CDR3nt: TGTGCCAGCAGACAGGGGGCGAATCAGCCCCAGCATTTT; CDR3aa: CASRQGANQPQHF
d_gene: .; j_gene: TRBJ1-1; abundance: .; v_gene: TRBV19; CDR3nt: TGTGCCAGTAGTATAGGGGGGAGGGCCAACACTGAAGCTTTCTTT; CDR3aa: CASSIGGRANTEAFF
d_gene: .; j_gene: TRBJ1-1; abundance: .; v_gene: TRBV29-1; CDR3nt: TGCAGCGTTGATAGGACACAAGAAGCTTTCTTT; CDR3aa: CSVDRTQEAFF
d_gene: .; j_gene: TRBJ2-1; abundance: .; v_gene: TRBV9; CDR3nt: TGTGCCAGCAGCCAACCCTCACAAGCCTACAATGAGCAGTTCTTC; CDR3aa: CASSQPSQAYNEQFF
d_gene: .; j_gene: TRBJ1-2; abundance: once; v_gene: TRBV10-3; CDR3nt: TGTGCCATCAGTGAACGCAGGGGAGTCGATGGCTACACCTTC; CDR3aa: CAISERRGVDGYTF